The present T cell receptor beta chain was sequenced within a study of blood T cell repertoires in COVID-19. Study information: Nucleic acid was either cDNA or gDNA, and it came from T cells, B-cell-depleted T cells, or PBMCs.

Here immunoSEQ multiplex PCR was the method, and the copy in TCRdb shows in-frame clones only, minus some. The data contain about 400,000 clones, roughly 91% of them singletons. The CDR3 is made up of 14 amino acids. Trimming removed 0 bases from V and 3 bases from J; junction bases left unmatched: 0. Germline V CDR1 and CDR2: SGHRS, YFSETQ. Participants came from some 26 US areas, aged roughly 18 to 90 years. Two negative PCRs, clearance, or symptom resolution characterized the recovered Cohort 3 donors. The genes are TRBV5-1 and TRBJ2-3; 8 bases match TRBD1. Sequenced: PBMCs or T cells enriched from blood (not recorded which). The sequence was collected from a woman in her thirties who had recovered from COVID-19. CDR3 sequence (DNA): TGCGCCAGCAGCTTGGGGACAGGGACAGATACGCAGTATTTT. Protein product: CASSLGTGTDTQYF.